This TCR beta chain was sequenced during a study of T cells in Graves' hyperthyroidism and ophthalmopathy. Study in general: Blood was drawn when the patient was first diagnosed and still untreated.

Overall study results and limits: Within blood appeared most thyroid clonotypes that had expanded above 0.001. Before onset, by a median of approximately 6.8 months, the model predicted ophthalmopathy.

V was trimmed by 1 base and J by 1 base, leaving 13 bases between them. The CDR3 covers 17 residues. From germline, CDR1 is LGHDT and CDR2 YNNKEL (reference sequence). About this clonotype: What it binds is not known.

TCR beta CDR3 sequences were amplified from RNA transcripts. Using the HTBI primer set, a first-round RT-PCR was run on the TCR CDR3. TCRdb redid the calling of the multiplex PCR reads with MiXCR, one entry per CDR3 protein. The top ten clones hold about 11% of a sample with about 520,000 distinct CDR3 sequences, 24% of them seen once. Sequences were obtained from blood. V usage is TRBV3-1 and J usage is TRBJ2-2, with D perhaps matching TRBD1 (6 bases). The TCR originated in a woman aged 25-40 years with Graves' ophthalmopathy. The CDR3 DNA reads TGTGCCAGCAGCCAAGGTTACAGGGTTCGGAACACCGGGGAGCTGTTTTTT. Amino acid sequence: CASSQGYRVRNTGELFF.